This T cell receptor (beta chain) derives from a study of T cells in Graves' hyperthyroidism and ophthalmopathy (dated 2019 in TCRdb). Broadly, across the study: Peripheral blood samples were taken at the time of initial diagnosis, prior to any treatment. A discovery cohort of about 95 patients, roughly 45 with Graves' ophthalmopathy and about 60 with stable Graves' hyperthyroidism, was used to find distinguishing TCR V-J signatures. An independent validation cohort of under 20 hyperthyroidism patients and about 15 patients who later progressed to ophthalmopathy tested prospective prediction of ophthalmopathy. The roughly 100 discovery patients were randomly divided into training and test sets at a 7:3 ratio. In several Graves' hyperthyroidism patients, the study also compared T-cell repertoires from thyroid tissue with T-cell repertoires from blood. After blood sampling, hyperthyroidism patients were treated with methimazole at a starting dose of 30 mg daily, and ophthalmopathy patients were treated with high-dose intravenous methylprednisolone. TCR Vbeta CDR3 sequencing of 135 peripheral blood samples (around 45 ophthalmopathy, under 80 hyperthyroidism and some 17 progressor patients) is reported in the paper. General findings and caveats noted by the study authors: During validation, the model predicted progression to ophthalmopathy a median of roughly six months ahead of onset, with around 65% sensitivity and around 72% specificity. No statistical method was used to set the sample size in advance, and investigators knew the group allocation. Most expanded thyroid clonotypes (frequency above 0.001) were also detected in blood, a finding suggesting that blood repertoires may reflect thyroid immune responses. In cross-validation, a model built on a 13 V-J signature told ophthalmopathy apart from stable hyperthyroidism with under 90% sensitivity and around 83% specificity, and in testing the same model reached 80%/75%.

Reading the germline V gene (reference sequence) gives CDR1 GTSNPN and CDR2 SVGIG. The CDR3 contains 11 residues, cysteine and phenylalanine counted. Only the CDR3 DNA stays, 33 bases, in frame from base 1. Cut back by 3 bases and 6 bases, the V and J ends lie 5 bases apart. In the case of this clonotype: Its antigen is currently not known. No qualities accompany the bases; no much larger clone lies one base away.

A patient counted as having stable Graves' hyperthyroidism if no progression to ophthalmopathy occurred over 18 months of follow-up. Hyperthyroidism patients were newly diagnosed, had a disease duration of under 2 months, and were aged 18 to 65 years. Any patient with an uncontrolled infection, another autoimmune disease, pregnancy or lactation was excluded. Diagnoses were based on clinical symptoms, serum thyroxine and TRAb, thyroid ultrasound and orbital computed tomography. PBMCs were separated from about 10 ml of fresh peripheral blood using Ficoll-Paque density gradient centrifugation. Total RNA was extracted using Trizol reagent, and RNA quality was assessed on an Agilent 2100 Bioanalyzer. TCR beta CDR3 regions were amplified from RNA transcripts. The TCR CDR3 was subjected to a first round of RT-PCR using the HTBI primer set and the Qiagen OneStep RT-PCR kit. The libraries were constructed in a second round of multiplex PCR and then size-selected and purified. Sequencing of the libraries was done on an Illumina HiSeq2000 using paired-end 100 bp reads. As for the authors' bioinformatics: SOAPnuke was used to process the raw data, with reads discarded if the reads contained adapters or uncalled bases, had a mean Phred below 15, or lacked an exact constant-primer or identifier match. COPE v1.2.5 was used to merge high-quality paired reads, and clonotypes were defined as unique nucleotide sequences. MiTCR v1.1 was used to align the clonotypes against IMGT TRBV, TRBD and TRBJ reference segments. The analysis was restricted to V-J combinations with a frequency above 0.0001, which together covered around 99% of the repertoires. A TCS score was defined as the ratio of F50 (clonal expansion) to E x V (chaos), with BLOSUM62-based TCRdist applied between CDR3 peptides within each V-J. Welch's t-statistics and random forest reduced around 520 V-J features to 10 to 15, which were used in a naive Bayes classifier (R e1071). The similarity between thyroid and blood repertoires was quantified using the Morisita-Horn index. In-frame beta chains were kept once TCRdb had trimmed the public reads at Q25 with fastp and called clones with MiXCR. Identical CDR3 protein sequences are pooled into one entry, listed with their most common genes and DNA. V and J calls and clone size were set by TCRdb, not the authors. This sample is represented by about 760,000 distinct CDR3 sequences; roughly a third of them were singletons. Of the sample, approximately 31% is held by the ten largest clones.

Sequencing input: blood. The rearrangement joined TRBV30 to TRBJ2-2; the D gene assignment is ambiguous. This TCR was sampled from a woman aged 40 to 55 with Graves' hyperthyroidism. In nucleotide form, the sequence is TGTGCCTGGAGCCTGTCCGGGGAGCTGTTTTTT. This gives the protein CAWSLSGELFF.